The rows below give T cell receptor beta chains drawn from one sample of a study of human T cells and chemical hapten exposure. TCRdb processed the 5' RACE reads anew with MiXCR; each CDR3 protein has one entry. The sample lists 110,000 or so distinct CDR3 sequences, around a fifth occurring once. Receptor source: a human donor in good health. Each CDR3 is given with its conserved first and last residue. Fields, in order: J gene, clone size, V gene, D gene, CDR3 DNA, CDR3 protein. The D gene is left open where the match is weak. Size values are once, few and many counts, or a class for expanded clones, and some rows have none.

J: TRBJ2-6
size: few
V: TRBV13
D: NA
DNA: TGTGCCAGCAGCTTAGCGGGAGCGACTGGGGCCAACGTCCTGACTTTC
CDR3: CASSLAGATGANVLTF

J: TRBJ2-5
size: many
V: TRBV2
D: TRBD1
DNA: TGTGCCAGCAAGGACAGGGGTAAAGAGACCCAGTACTTC
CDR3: CASKDRGKETQYF

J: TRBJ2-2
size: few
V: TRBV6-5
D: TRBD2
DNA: TGTGCCAGCAGTTCCCTGGGCAGGGGGTTAGCGGGAGTTGGGAACACCGGGGAGCTGTTTTTT
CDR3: CASSSLGRGLAGVGNTGELFF

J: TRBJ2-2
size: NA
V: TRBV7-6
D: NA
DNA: TGTGCCAGCAGCTTAGAGAGTAGCTTGAACACCGGGGAGCTGTTTTTT
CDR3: CASSLESSLNTGELFF

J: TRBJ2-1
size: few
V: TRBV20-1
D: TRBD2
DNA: TGCAGTGCCCACCCGACTAGCCGGAGTCTCGCCCCTTACAATGAGCAGTTCTTC
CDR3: CSAHPTSRSLAPYNEQFF

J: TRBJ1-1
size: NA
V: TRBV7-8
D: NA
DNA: TGTGCCAGCAGCTTAGTAGCGGGGGCCATTAACACTGAAGCTTTCTTT
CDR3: CASSLVAGAINTEAFF

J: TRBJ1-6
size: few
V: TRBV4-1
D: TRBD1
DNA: TGCGCCAGCAGCCAAATACAGGGGGCGCGTTCACCCCTCCACTTT
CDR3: CASSQIQGARSPLHF

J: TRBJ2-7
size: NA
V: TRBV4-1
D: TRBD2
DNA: TGCGCCAGCAGCCAAAGGACTAGCGGGACCTACGAGCAGTACTTC
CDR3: CASSQRTSGTYEQYF

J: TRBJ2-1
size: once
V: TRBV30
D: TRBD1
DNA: TGTGCCTGGAGGACTGGGACAGGGGACTACAATGAGCAGTTCTTC
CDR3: CAWRTGTGDYNEQFF

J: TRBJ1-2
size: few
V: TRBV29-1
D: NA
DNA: TGCAGCGTTGGTAATCCTAACTATGGCTACACCTTC
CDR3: CSVGNPNYGYTF

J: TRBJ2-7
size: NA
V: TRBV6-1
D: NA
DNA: TGTGCCAGCAGTGAAACCGGAACATCCGCCTACGAGCAGTACTTC
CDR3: CASSETGTSAYEQYF

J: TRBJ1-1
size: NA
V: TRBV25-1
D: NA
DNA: TGTGCCAGCAGTGCTAGGAACACTGAAGCTTTCTTT
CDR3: CASSARNTEAFF

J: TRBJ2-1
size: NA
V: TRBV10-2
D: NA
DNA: TGCGCCAGCAGTGAGTCTCCCACCCCTGATGAGCAGTTCTTC
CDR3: CASSESPTPDEQFF

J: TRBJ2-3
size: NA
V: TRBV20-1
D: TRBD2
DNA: TGCAGTGCCGAGCGGGAGGTCACAGATACGCAGTATTTT
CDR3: CSAEREVTDTQYF

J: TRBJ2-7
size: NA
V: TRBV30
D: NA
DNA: TGTGCCTGGACCGGGCCTGGACCCTACGAGCAGTACTTC
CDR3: CAWTGPGPYEQYF

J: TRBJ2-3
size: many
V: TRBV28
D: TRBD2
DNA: TGTGCCAGCAGCTACCGGGGACTAGTCAGGAGAGATACGCAGTATTTT
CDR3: CASSYRGLVRRDTQYF

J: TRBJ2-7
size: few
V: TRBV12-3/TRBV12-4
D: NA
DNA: TGTGCCAGCAGTTACTGGGTCTTCGGGTCCTACGAGCAGTACTTC
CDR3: CASSYWVFGSYEQYF

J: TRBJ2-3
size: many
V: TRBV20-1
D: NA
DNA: TGCAGTGCCCCGGAGGTAGCCGATACGCAGTATTTT
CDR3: CSAPEVADTQYF

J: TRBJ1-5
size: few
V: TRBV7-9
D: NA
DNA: TGTGCCAGCAGTGACGGGGGGTCTCTCGGTAATCAGCCCCAGCATTTT
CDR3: CASSDGGSLGNQPQHF

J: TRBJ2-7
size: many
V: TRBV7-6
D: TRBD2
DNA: TGTGCCAGCAGCCTAGGGACTAGCGGTACCCCCTACGAGCAGTACTTC
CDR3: CASSLGTSGTPYEQYF

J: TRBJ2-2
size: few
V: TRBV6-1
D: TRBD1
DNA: TGTGCCAGCAGTGTTACCGGGACAGGGTTCAACACCGGGGAGCTGTTTTTT
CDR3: CASSVTGTGFNTGELFF

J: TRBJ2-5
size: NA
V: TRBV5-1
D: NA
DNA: TGCGCCAGCAAGGAATTGTTAGGGGGTCAAGAGACCCAGTACTTC
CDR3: CASKELLGGQETQYF

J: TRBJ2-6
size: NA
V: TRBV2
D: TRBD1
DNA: TGTGCCAGCAGTGGACAGGGGAGAGACTCTGGGGCCAACGTCCTGACTTTC
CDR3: CASSGQGRDSGANVLTF

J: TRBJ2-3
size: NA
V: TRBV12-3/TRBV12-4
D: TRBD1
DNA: TGTGCCAGCACCCTCGGACAGGGAGTGGATACGCAGTATTTT
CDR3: CASTLGQGVDTQYF

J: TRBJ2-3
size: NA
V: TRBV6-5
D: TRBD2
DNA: TGTGCCAGCATACCCGCACCGGGACTAGCGGGAGTTTTGGGAGATACGCAGTATTTT
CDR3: CASIPAPGLAGVLGDTQYF

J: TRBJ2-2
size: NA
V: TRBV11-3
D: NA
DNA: TGTGCCAGCAGCTTGGACTCCCGGGGGACCGGGGGGCTGTTTTTT
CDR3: CASSLDSRGTGGLFF

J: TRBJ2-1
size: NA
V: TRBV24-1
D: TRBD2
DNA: TGTGCCACCAGTGATTTAGCGGGAGGGTACAATGAGCAGTTCTTC
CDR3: CATSDLAGGYNEQFF

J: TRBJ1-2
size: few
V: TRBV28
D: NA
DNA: TGTGCCAGCAGTTTACCCCCGCGGGGCTACACCTTC
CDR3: CASSLPPRGYTF

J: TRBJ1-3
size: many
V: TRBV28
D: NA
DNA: TGTGCCAGCAGTTTATCCTCTCGTCCTACTGGAAACACCATATATTTT
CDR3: CASSLSSRPTGNTIYF

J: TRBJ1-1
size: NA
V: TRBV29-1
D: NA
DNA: TGCAGCGTTGAAGACAGATTGAACACTGAAGCTTTCTTT
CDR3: CSVEDRLNTEAFF

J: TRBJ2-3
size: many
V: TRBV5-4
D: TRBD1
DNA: TGTGCCAGCAGCTTGGGGGCAGGGGGAGCAGATACGCAGTATTTT
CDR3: CASSLGAGGADTQYF

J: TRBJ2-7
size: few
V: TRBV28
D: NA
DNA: TGTGCCAGCAGTCCTCCTGGGACGAACGAGCAGTACTTC
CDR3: CASSPPGTNEQYF

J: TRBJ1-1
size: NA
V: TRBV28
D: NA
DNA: TGTGCCAGTCTAGAGAGGAACACTGAAGCTTTCTTT
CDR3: CASLERNTEAFF